This entry concerns a single T cell receptor (beta chain). In the original workflow: Estimated nucleated cell counts came from reference gene primer amplification. The protocol was immunoSEQ multiplex PCR, while the TCRdb copy is restricted to in-frame clones and leaves out a portion. V, J and clone size derive from that table, while D and trimming were established from the DNA sequence. This sample has a few hundred thousand clones, with approximately 90% found just once. The record originates from a study of blood T cell repertoires in COVID-19. Study in general: Samples came from the United States, Italy and Spain, spanning acute and convalescent COVID-19. PBMCs, B-cell-depleted T cells, or T cells were the source of the cDNA or gDNA that made up the material.

Sequenced sample: PBMCs or T cells enriched from blood (not recorded which). This clonotype was sampled from a woman aged 30 to 39 who had recovered from COVID-19.

The CDR3 nucleotides are TGCGCCAGCAGCGCCCCCGTGGGACAGAACATGAACACTGAAGCTTTCTTT. Translation gives CASSAPVGQNMNTEAFF. The rearrangement joins TRBV5-1 to TRBJ1-1; 7 bases are a match to TRBD1. The germline V gene has CDR1 SGHRS and CDR2 YFSETQ. V gave up 4 bases and J gave up 0 bases; unmatched junction bases: 12. The CDR3 runs to 17 residues.